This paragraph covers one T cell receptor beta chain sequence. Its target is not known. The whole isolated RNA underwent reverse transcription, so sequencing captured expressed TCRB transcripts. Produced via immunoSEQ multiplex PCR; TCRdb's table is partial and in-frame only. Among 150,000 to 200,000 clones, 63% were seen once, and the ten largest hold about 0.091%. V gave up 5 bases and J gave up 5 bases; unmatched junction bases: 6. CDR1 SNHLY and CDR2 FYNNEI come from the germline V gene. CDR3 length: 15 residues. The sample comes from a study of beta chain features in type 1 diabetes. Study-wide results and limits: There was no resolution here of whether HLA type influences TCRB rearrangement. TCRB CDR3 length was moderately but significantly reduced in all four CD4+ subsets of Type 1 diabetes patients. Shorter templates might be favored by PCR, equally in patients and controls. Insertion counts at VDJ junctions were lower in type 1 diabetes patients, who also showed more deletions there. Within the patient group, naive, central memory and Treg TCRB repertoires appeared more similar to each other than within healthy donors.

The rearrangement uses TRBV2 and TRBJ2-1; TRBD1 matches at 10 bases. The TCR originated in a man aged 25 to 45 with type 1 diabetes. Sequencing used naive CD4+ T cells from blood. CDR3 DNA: TGTGCCAGCAGTAAAGACAGGGGGCTCAACAATGAGCAGTTCTTC. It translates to CASSKDRGLNNEQFF. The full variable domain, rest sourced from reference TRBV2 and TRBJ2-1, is EPEVTQTPSHQVTQMGQEVILRCVPISNHLYFYWYRQILGQKVEFLVSFYNNEISEKSEIFDDQFSVERPDGSNFTLKIRSTKLEDSAMYFCASSKDRGLNNEQFFGPGTRLTVL.